The present T cell receptor beta chain was sequenced within a study of cytomegalovirus exposure and HLA in healthy donors. The overall study: A prior analysis found 100 million to 140 million unique TCR beta sequences from approximately 190 million T cells.

Use of 60 Vbeta and 13 Jbeta primers characterized the PCR. The data were produced by immunoSEQ multiplex PCR, yet TCRdb's version contains in-frame clones alone and is incomplete. The profile shows 150,000 to 250,000 clones, 75% to 85% of them singletons. From germline, CDR1 is SGHDT and CDR2 YYEEEE. The CDR3 is 15 residues long. V lost 3 bases to trimming and J lost 0 bases; unmatched junction nucleotides: 3. About this clone itself: Its antigen is as yet unknown.

Study-wide results and limits: HLA restriction was apparent for most CMV-associated TCR beta chains in a later analysis.

The clonotype was recovered from a woman between 45 and 60 years old in good health and CMV-seropositive. The chain is built from TRBV5-6 and TRBJ2-1, with 7 bases lining up with TRBD1. The sample comprised PBMCs. Here the CDR3 DNA reads TGTGCCAGCAGCTCTCAGGGGGTCTCCTACAATGAGCAGTTCTTC. Translated: CASSSQGVSYNEQFF.